The clone carrying this TCR beta chain was counted ten times or more. The antigen is not known. This entry belongs to a study of T cells in Graves' hyperthyroidism and ophthalmopathy. Study overall: Any treatment followed the collection of peripheral blood at initial diagnosis.

The CDR3 has 15 residues. CDR1 and CDR2 (germline): MDHEN, SYDVKM. V lost 7 bases and J 1 base, leaving 17 bases between the germline ends. The TCR beta CDR3 regions underwent amplification using RNA transcripts as the source. A set of HTBI primers served as the primers for a first-round RT-PCR of the TCR CDR3. MiXCR, run by TCRdb on the multiplex PCR reads, gives a single entry per CDR3 protein. The table has some 490,000 distinct CDR3 sequences, 16% seen once; the top ten hold around 32%. Study-wide results and caveats: Blood also contained most expanded thyroid clonotypes above 0.001.

V and J are TRBV28 and TRBJ2-7; D is uncertain. Sequencing used blood. The clonotype originates from a woman in her twenties or thirties with Graves' ophthalmopathy. The CDR3 nucleotides are TGTGCCAGCACCCGGACGCCGGTCCCTTCCTACGAGCAGTACTTC. As protein: CASTRTPVPSYEQYF.